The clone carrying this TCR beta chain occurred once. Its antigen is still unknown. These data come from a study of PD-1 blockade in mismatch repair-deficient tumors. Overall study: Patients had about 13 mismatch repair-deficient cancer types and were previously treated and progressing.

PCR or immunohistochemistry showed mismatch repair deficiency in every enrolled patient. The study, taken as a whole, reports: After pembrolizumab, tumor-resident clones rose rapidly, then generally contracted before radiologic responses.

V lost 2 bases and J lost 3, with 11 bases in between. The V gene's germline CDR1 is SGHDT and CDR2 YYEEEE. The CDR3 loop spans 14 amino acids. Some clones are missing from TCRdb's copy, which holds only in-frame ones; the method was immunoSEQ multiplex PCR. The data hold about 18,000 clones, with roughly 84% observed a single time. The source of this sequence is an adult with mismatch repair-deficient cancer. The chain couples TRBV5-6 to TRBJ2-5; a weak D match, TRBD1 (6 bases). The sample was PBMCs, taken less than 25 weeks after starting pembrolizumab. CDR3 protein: CASSFGQLKETQYF. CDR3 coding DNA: TGTGCCAGCAGCTTCGGACAGTTAAAAGAGACCCAGTACTTC.